A single sample gave rise to the 25 T cell receptor beta chains below, sequenced in a study of prognosis after radiotherapy for stage I lung cancer. Two-round multiplex PCR, the amplification method, yielded TCR beta CDR3 from genomic DNA. First-round PCR, the initial amplification, used primers specific to each TRBV and TRBJ gene. Via MiXCR, TCRdb re-called the multiplex PCR reads, giving one row per CDR3 protein. The sample records roughly 17,000 distinct CDR3 sequences, approximately 29% being singletons. Source: PBMCs, taken before or after stereotactic body radiation therapy (not recorded which). Receptor source: a donor of 50 years or more with non-small cell lung cancer.

This clonotype was seen many times. The rearrangement links TRBV5-5 to TRBJ1-6; unclear D gene. Trimming stripped 0 bases from V and 7 bases from J, with 11 bases between. Germline loops: CDR1 SGHKS, CDR2 YYEKEE (reference sequence). The CDR3 has 15 amino acids. As DNA, the CDR3 is TGTGCCAGCAGCTTGGACAGAGGTGTGAATTCACCCCTCCACTTT. It is translated as CASSLDRGVNSPLHF.

The table lists this clonotype with many counts. The rearrangement links TRBV19 to TRBJ1-1, with 12 positions matching TRBD1. Germline V gives CDR1 LNHDA, CDR2 SQIVND (reference sequence). The CDR3 consists of 16 residues. V was pared by 6 bases and J by 5 bases, with 10 bases of the junction left unmatched. The CDR3 loop reads CASRPGTGGAGTEAFF. Here the CDR3 DNA reads TGTGCCAGTAGGCCGGGGACAGGGGGCGCGGGGACTGAAGCTTTCTTT.

To note about this clonotype: A far larger clone is only one base removed, so a read error is likely. This chain uses TRBV9 with TRBJ2-1; 10 nucleotides match TRBD2. Germline V gives CDR1 SGDLS, CDR2 YYNGEE. After removal of 4 bases from V and 3 bases from J, the junction contained 4 bases not matched to a gene. The length of the CDR3 is 15 residues. The CDR3 protein is CASSTTSGLYNEQFF. DNA for the CDR3: TGTGCCAGCAGCACGACTAGCGGGCTCTACAATGAGCAGTTCTTC.

This clonotype showed up many times. The V and J genes are TRBV5-4 and TRBJ2-6; 14 positions agree with TRBD2. Unmatched junction bases numbered 14, after V lost 5 bases and J lost 4 bases. The CDR3 runs 20 residues. The germline V gene has CDR1 SGHNT and CDR2 YYREEE (reference sequence). CDR3 coding DNA: TGTGCCAGCAGTTACGAGCCGGGACTAGCGGGAGTAGAAGGGGCCAACGTCCTGACTTTC. As protein: CASSYEPGLAGVEGANVLTF.

This chain joins TRBV4-2 and TRBJ2-5, with D uncertain. The CDR3 has 13 residues. The V gene's germline CDR1 is LGHNA and CDR2 YNFKEQ. V dropped 0 bases and J dropped 7 bases, with 9 bases sitting between them. The CDR3 DNA is TGTGCCAGCAGCCAAGATGACTTTGGGACCCAGTACTTC. Translating it yields CASSQDDFGTQYF.

As concerns this clonotype: A far bigger clonotype differs at one base, so this is likely a read error. The chain employs TRBV6-2 or TRBV6-3 and TRBJ1-2; possibly TRBD1 for D (6 bases). V lost 5 bases and J 2 bases, leaving 18 bases between the germline ends. CDR3 length equals 16 residues. Per the germline V gene, CDR1 is MNHEY and CDR2 is SVGEGT. The CDR3 here is CASSNTPRGGNYGYTF. The CDR3 DNA sequence: TGTGCCAGCAGTAACACCCCCCGGGGGGGCAACTATGGCTACACCTTC.

This clonotype was picked up many times. This chain connects TRBV5-5 to TRBJ2-5; no firm D call. CDR1 is SGHKS, CDR2 YYEKEE, per germline (reference sequence). The V gene lost 4 bases and the J gene lost 2 bases, with 15 bases spanning the gap. The CDR3 covers 15 residues. The CDR3 protein is CASSPLGRQQETQYF. The CDR3 DNA follows: TGTGCCAGCAGCCCACTGGGTAGGCAGCAAGAGACCCAGTACTTC.

There are many counts of this clonotype. The chain has TRBV20-1 and TRBJ1-1; the D gene is possibly TRBD1 (5 bases). V was trimmed by 3 bases and J by 0 bases, leaving 23 bases between them. The CDR3 covers 18 residues. Germline CDR1 DFQATT, CDR2 SNEGSKA (reference sequence). The CDR3 coding sequence is TGCAGTGCTAGCCTAGGGGAAATGCAGTTCGTCATGAACACTGAAGCTTTCTTT. Translated: CSASLGEMQFVMNTEAFF.

There are many counts of this clonotype. The chain uses TRBV6-1 and TRBJ2-4; D ambiguous. The V end was cut by 2 bases, the J end by 6 bases, with 8 bases between. Germline V gene lookup returns CDR1 MNHNS and CDR2 SASEGT. The CDR3 length is 13 residues. The CDR3 DNA follows: TGTGCCAGCAGTGAATCGAAACGAAACATTCAGTACTTC. This codes for CASSESKRNIQYF.

This clonotype was seen ten or more times. The V gene is TRBV7-2, the J gene TRBJ2-1; 12 bases match TRBD2. The V segment lost 6 bases and the J segment 2 bases; nucleotides outside the gene matches: 2. The CDR3 runs 15 residues. CDR1 is SGHTA and CDR2 is FQGNSA in the germline V gene. CDR3 in DNA: TGTGCCAGCAGTTCTAGCGGGAGGGCCTACAATGAGCAGTTCTTC. Protein product: CASSSSGRAYNEQFF.

This clonotype was seen many times. The chain combines TRBV2 with TRBJ2-1; 7 bases align to TRBD1. CDR3 size: 13 residues. Germline V CDR1 and CDR2: SNHLY, FYNNEI. V dropped 11 bases and J dropped 6; count of bases not matched to a gene: 10. For the CDR3, the DNA is TGTGCCGACCGACAGGGTGAATTCAATGAGCAGTTCTTC. This sequence encodes CADRQGEFNEQFF.

This clonotype was seen only once. The likely explanation is a read error, given a far larger clone one base away. The chain uses TRBV6-9 and TRBJ2-3; D ambiguous. V was trimmed by 3 bases and J by 3 bases, leaving 13 bases between them. The CDR3 runs 15 residues. From germline, CDR1 is MNHGY and CDR2 SVAAGI. CDR3 DNA: TGTGCCAGCAGTTACAGCGAGCCGAGGACAGATACGCAGTATTTT. This translates into CASSYSEPRTDTQYF.

As regards this clonotype: Since a much larger clone is just one base distant, this may be a read error. The chain employs TRBV11-3 and TRBJ2-4; D is possibly TRBD1 (5 bases). Germline V gene lookup returns CDR1 SGHNT and CDR2 YENEEA. The CDR3 spans 14 residues. The CDR3: CAGSLGVAKNIQYF. CDR3 DNA sequence: TGTGCCGGCAGCTTAGGGGTAGCCAAAAACATTCAGTACTTC. Full variable domain (missing parts from reference TRBV11-3 and TRBJ2-4): EAGVVQSPRYKIIEKKQPVAFWCNPISGHNTLYWYLQNLGQGPELLIRYENEEAVDDSQLPKDRFSAERLKGVDSTLKIQPAELGDSAVYLCAGSLGVAKNIQYFGAGTRLSVL.

This clonotype counts as medium-sized (0.01 to 0.1%). The chain combines TRBV6-2 or TRBV6-3 with TRBJ2-7; TRBD2 matches at 8 bases. CDR1 is MNHEY and CDR2 is SVGEGT in the germline V gene. The CDR3 has 14 amino acids. V gave up 7 bases and J gave up 4 bases; unmatched junction bases: 9. The chain's CDR3 is CASTGTSYGYEQYF. The DNA for the CDR3 is TGTGCCAGCACCGGGACTAGTTATGGATACGAGCAGTACTTC.

This clonotype was seen ten or more times. This may be a read error: a much more frequent sequence differs by one nucleotide. The V call is TRBV20-1, the J call TRBJ1-1; D possibly corresponds to TRBD1 (5 bases). The germline CDR1 and CDR2 sequences are DFQATT and SNEGSKA (reference sequence). The CDR3 is 11 residues long. This CDR3 reads CSATRDVEVFF. CDR3 nucleotide sequence: TGCAGTGCTACGAGGGACGTTGAAGTTTTCTTT.

In regard to this clonotype: A far bigger clonotype differs at one base, so this is likely a read error. J is TRBJ2-2 and V is TRBV7-9; the match to TRBD2 covers 7 bases. Germline V gene lookup returns CDR1 SEHNR and CDR2 FQNEAQ (reference sequence). This CDR3 contains 18 residues. V was pared by 5 bases and J by 0 bases, with 12 bases of the junction left unmatched. Here the CDR3 DNA reads TGTGCCAGCAGCGAAAAGGGACTATACTTCGCGAACACCGGGGAGCTGTTTTTT. Amino acids: CASSEKGLYFANTGELFF.

The V call is TRBV28, the J call TRBJ2-7; 8 bases map to TRBD2. After removal of 9 bases from V and 2 bases from J, the junction contained 12 bases not matched to a gene. The CDR3 covers 15 residues. Germline V gene sequence: CDR1 MDHEN, CDR2 SYDVKM. Written as DNA, the CDR3 is TGTGCCAGAAGCCCCTCGGGAGGGATTCCCTACGAGCAGTACTTC. This encodes CARSPSGGIPYEQYF.

This clonotype occurred many times. CDR3: CASSSGDRVQSPLHF. The CDR3 DNA sequence: TGTGCCAGCAGCTCCGGGGACAGGGTGCAGTCACCCCTCCACTTT. The genes are TRBV7-6 and TRBJ1-6; 9 nucleotides match TRBD1. V was pared by 4 bases and J by 10 bases, with 8 bases of the junction left unmatched. The CDR3 has 15 residues. Germline CDR1 SGHVS, CDR2 FNYEAQ. Full variable domain (remainder filled in from reference TRBV7-6 and TRBJ1-6): GAGVSQSPRYKVTKRGQDVALRCDPISGHVSLYWYRQALGQGPEFLTYFNYEAQQDKSGLPNDRFSAERPEGSISTLTIQRTEQRDSAMYRCASSSGDRVQSPLHFGNGTRLTVT.

By sample fraction, this clonotype is medium-sized. The chain carries TRBV6-2 or TRBV6-3 and TRBJ1-3; TRBD1 is a possible D gene (6 bases). The V end lost 3 bases, the J end lost 0 bases, and 9 bases lay between the germline ends. Per germline, CDR1 MNHEY and CDR2 SVGEGT. The CDR3 consists of 15 residues. CDR3 amino acids: CASSYRGLSGNTIYF. The CDR3 DNA sequence: TGTGCCAGCAGTTATCGGGGGCTCTCTGGAAACACCATATATTTT.

This clonotype was observed many times. V gene TRBV4-1 combines with J gene TRBJ2-2, with 9 bases identical to TRBD2. Germline CDR1 and CDR2: MGHRA and YSYEKL. J lost 5 bases, V lost 0 bases, and 7 bases had no gene match. The CDR3 length is 17 residues. The CDR3 spells CASSQEGRTSATGELFF. The CDR3 bases are TGCGCCAGCAGCCAAGAAGGGCGGACTAGCGCTACCGGGGAGCTGTTTTTT.

The table lists this clonotype with many counts. This rearrangement joins TRBV3-1 to TRBJ1-6; 8 bases are a match to TRBD1. The germline V gene has CDR1 LGHDT and CDR2 YNNKEL (reference sequence). This CDR3 is 15 amino acids long. Trimming cost V 4 bases and J 9 bases; bases outside gene matches: 8. The CDR3 coding sequence is TGTGCCAGCAGCCGGGGGGCAGGGGGCGGTTCACCCCTCCACTTT. It translates to CASSRGAGGGSPLHF.

This clonotype occurred many times. A much larger clone sits a single nucleotide away, making a read error possible. V and J are TRBV24-1 and TRBJ2-1; 7 bases agree with TRBD1. CDR1 and CDR2 (germline): KGHDR, SFDVKD. CDR3 size: 13 residues. V lost 4 bases to trimming and J lost 9 bases; unmatched junction nucleotides: 5. The DNA of the CDR3 is TGTGCCACCAGTGAAGCAGGGGGTAGTGAGCAGTTCTTC. It translates to CATSEAGGSEQFF.

The CDR3 coding sequence is TGTGCCTGGAGTGTACTCGTCGGGAGGACCGGGGAGCTGTTTTTT. It translates to CAWSVLVGRTGELFF. V and J are TRBV30 and TRBJ2-2, with TRBD2 matching 7 bases. Germline CDR1 and CDR2: GTSNPN and SVGIG (reference sequence). This CDR3 has 15 amino acids. Germline trimming cut 0 bases from V and 5 bases from J; bases unmatched to any gene: 6.

The rearrangement joins TRBV15 to TRBJ2-2; 10 nucleotides agree with TRBD1. This CDR3 contains 17 residues. Trimming at V came to 2 bases and at J to 5 bases, leaving 8 bases not matched to a gene. The V gene's germline CDR1 is LNHNV and CDR2 YYDKDF (reference sequence). The CDR3 DNA reads TGTGCCACCAGCAGAATACCGGGACAGGGGTCTACCGGGGAGCTGTTTTTT. Encoded protein: CATSRIPGQGSTGELFF.

This clonotype came up many times. The J gene is TRBJ2-2, the V gene TRBV6-1; the match to TRBD1 covers 9 bases. The CDR3 loop spans 16 amino acids. From germline, CDR1 is MNHNS and CDR2 SASEGT. The J segment lost 0 bases and the V segment lost 5 bases, leaving 4 bases of the junction unmatched. The DNA for the CDR3 is TGTGCCAGCAGTAAACAGGGGGCAACGAACACCGGGGAGCTGTTTTTT. Amino acids: CASSKQGATNTGELFF.